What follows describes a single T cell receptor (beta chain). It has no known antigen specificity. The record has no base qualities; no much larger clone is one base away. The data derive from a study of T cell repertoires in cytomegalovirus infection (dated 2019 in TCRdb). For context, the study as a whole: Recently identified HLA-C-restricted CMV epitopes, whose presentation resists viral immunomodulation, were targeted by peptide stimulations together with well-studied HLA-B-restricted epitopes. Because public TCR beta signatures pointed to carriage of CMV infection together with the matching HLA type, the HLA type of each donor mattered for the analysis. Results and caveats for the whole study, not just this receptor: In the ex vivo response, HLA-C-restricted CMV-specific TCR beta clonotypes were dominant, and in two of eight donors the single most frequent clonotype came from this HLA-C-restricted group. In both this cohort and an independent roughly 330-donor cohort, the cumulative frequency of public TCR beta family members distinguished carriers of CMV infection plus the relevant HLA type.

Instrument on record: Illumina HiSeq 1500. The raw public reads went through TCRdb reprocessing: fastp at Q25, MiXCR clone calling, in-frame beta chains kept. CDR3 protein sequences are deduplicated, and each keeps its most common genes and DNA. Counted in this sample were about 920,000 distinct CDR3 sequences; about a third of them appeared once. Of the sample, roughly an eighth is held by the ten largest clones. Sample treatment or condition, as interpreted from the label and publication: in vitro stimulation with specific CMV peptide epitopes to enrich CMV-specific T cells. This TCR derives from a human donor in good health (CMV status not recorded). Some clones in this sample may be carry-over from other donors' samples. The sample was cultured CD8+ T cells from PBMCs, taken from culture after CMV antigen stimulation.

The CDR3 sequence is CASNSAGTGSSGYTF. The nucleotide sequence is TGTGCCAGCAACTCCGCCGGGACAGGATCGAGTGGCTACACCTTC. Recombination connected TRBV6-2 or TRBV6-3 to TRBJ1-2; TRBD1 matches 8 bases in the middle. CDR1 is given as MNHEY and CDR2 as SVGEGT, both from the germline V gene. V is cut back by 7 bases and J by 7 bases, with 14 bases in the junction unmatched. The CDR3 covers 15 residues, taking in both the cysteine and the phenylalanine. The kept DNA is CDR3 alone, 45 bases in frame from the first base.